These 8 T cell receptor beta chains share one sample of origin, sequenced in a study of T cells in Graves' hyperthyroidism and ophthalmopathy. Amplification of TCR beta CDR3 regions used RNA as the template. During a first-round RT-PCR of the TCR CDR3, the HTBI primer set was used. MiXCR, applied by TCRdb to the multiplex PCR reads, yields one record per CDR3 protein. The table has around 610,000 distinct CDR3 sequences, roughly 14% seen once. Material for sequencing was blood. The receptors were gathered from a woman aged 40 to 50 with Graves' ophthalmopathy.

The chain employs TRBV27 and TRBJ2-2; D uncertain. The CDR3 has 15 residues. V was pared by 7 bases and J by 8 bases, with 20 bases between. Germline V gives CDR1 MNHEY, CDR2 SMNVEV (reference sequence). The CDR3 reads CASTRPGPSGGELFF. In DNA form, the CDR3 reads TGTGCCAGCACACGACCCGGGCCCTCCGGTGGGGAGCTGTTTTTT.

The sample holds many counts of this clonotype. The V gene is TRBV20-1, the J gene TRBJ1-1; 8 nucleotides agree with TRBD1. CDR1 DFQATT and CDR2 SNEGSKA come from the germline V gene (reference sequence). V dropped 5 bases and J dropped 4; count of bases not matched to a gene: 6. This CDR3 is built from 13 residues. The CDR3 spells CSARTGLGTEAFF. The CDR3 bases are TGCAGTGCTCGGACAGGGTTGGGCACTGAAGCTTTCTTT.

At least ten counts were recorded for this clonotype. The CDR3 DNA is TGTGCCAGCAGTAACGGGGATCAGCCCCAGCATTTT. Encoded protein: CASSNGDQPQHF. The chain links TRBV12-3 or TRBV12-4 to TRBJ1-5; D is undetermined. The CDR3 runs to 12 residues. V was shortened by 5 bases and J by 5 bases, with 7 bases between the two germline ends.

This clonotype has more than one count but fewer than ten. The chain uses TRBV4-1 and TRBJ2-2; 8 nucleotides match TRBD2. CDR1 MGHRA and CDR2 YSYEKL come from the germline V gene. Germline trimming cut 6 bases from V and 4 bases from J; bases unmatched to any gene: 10. This CDR3 has 16 amino acids. The CDR3 reads CASRASGGAGTGELFF. The CDR3 nucleotides read TGCGCCAGCAGGGCTTCGGGGGGGGCCGGCACCGGGGAGCTGTTTTTT.

This chain uses TRBV5-5 with TRBJ1-1; TRBD1 agrees at 7 bases. In germline, CDR1 is SGHKS, CDR2 YYEKEE (reference sequence). The CDR3 spans 13 residues. The trim removed 4 bases at V and 4 bases at J, leaving 4 bases unmatched. The CDR3 loop is CASSADRSTEAFF. The CDR3 DNA is TGTGCCAGCAGCGCGGACAGGTCCACTGAAGCTTTCTTT.

This clonotype came up many times. The chain couples TRBV2 to TRBJ2-2; D unclear. V lost 8 bases and J lost 4, with 11 bases in between. In germline, CDR1 is SNHLY, CDR2 FYNNEI. CDR3 length: 13 residues. CDR3 amino acids: CASGKEGTGELFF. DNA for the CDR3: TGTGCCAGCGGGAAGGAAGGCACCGGGGAGCTGTTTTTT.

Only a few counts were recorded for this clonotype. The chain couples TRBV6-5 to TRBJ2-7; a weak D match, TRBD2 (7 bases). The CDR3 extends over 15 amino acids. Germline lookup yields CDR1 MNHEY and CDR2 SVGAGI. V was pared by 6 bases and J by 2 bases, with 17 bases between. The CDR3 region is CASSLWGGQTYEQYF. For the CDR3, the DNA is TGTGCCAGCAGCTTATGGGGGGGCCAAACCTACGAGCAGTACTTC.

This clonotype was found a few times. The rearrangement links TRBV6-1 to TRBJ1-2, with D possibly being TRBD1 (6 bases). V dropped 2 bases and J dropped 4 bases, with 14 bases sitting between them. The length of the CDR3 is 15 residues. Germline V CDR1 and CDR2: MNHNS, SASEGT. CDR3 sequence (DNA): TGTGCCAGCAGTGAACTACAGGGCGGGAGCTATGGCTACACCTTC. Protein: CASSELQGGSYGYTF.